This TCR beta chain is from a study of post-analysis software for immune sequencing data. Study-level findings and limits: Significantly lower normalized Chao1 diversity was seen in multiple sclerosis patients than in controls. TRBV5-6, TRBV5-1 and TRBV20-1 were among a few TRBV segments more frequent in patients than controls.

Built from TCR beta cDNA, the libraries had unique molecular identifiers in them. From the PCR reads, TCRdb called clonotypes with MiXCR, one entry per CDR3 protein. Altogether 700,000 to 800,000 distinct CDR3 sequences are present, roughly 30% being singletons, with the ten largest covering 0.56%. This CDR3 spans 18 amino acids. Details on this clonotype: Antigen specificity is unknown.

Sample: blood. The origin of this receptor is a girl under 18 with multiple sclerosis. The chain couples TRBV21-1 to TRBJ2-1; the D call in the table, TRBD2, was not verified against the DNA. TRBV21-1 is reported as a pseudogene. The CDR3 loop reads CASSKRPKGLAVYNEQFF. CDR3 DNA: TGTGCCAGCAGCAAACGTCCGAAGGGACTAGCGGTATACAATGAGCAGTTCTTC.